Following are 7 T cell receptor beta chains from one sample sequenced in a study of cytomegalovirus exposure and HLA in healthy donors (TCRdb year 2017). The library was produced with the immunoSEQ multiplex PCR assay. The multiplex PCR relied on a mix of 60 forward primers for TCR Vbeta segments and 13 reverse primers for TCR Jbeta segments. This is the immuneACCESS table as TCRdb keeps it, with only in-frame sequences that have V and J called. A part of the clones is gone; compared with another copy, unresolved V genes explain less than half, and the rest is unexplained. Present in this sample are about 70,000 clones, around 62% of which were seen just once. The top ten clones comprise around 2.7% of the sample. Sequenced: PBMCs. Receptor source: a man aged 25-45 years in good health and CMV-seronegative.

The rearrangement joins TRBV30 to TRBJ1-5; the D gene is possibly TRBD1 (6 bases). Trimming left V 0 bases short and J 3 bases short, with 9 bases between. Germline loops: CDR1 GTSNPN, CDR2 SVGIG (reference sequence). The CDR3 is 14 residues long. Here the CDR3 reads CAWSVQGNNQPQHF. The CDR3, as DNA: TGTGCCTGGAGTGTACAGGGAAACAATCAGCCCCAGCATTTT. Using reference TRBV30 and TRBJ1-5 for the parts outside the CDR3, the full variable domain is SQTIHQWPATLVQPVGSPLSLECTVEGTSNPNLYWYRQAAGRGLQLLFYSVGIGQISSEVPQNLSASRPQDRQFILSSKKLLLSDSGFYLCAWSVQGNNQPQHFGDGTRLSIL.

This sequence joins TRBV6-5 and TRBJ1-2; 7 nucleotides align to TRBD1. The germline V gene encodes CDR1 MNHEY and CDR2 SVGAGI. Trimming cost V 5 bases and J 7 bases; bases outside gene matches: 4. The CDR3 has 12 residues. In nucleotides, the CDR3 is TGTGCCAGCAGTGGGTGGACAGGTGGCTACACCTTC. Translating it yields CASSGWTGGYTF.

The chain is built from TRBV12-2 and TRBJ2-7; the table's D call TRBD1 went unverified against the DNA. TRBV12-2 is flagged as a pseudogene. The CDR3 runs to 13 residues. In DNA, the CDR3 is TGTGCAAGTCGCCTACGGACAGGGGTCGAGCAGTACTTC. It specifies CASRLRTGVEQYF.

The chain couples TRBV7-9 to TRBJ1-5; D possibly corresponds to TRBD1 (6 bases). The CDR3 runs 14 residues. The germline CDR1 and CDR2 sequences are SEHNR and FQNEAQ (reference sequence). With 0 bases removed from V and 7 bases from J, the gap between germline ends came to 10 bases. DNA of the CDR3: TGTGCCAGCAGCTTAGCCGGCGGGGGCCAGCCCCAGCATTTT. Its protein product is CASSLAGGGQPQHF.

The gene calls are TRBV5-1 and TRBJ1-1; D is undetermined. This CDR3 is built from 13 residues. V lost 3 bases to trimming and J lost 4 bases, with 10 bases between them. The germline CDR1 and CDR2 sequences are SGHRS and YFSETQ. CDR3 protein: CASSSGYRTEAFF. In DNA form, the CDR3 reads TGCGCCAGCAGCTCCGGGTACCGCACTGAAGCTTTCTTT.

This rearrangement joins TRBV11-1 to TRBJ2-2; D possibly corresponds to TRBD1 (5 bases). Trimming left V 2 bases short and J 5 bases short, with 9 bases between. Germline assignment: CDR1 SGHAT and CDR2 FQDESV (reference sequence). This CDR3 is built from 14 residues. The CDR3 reads CASSLPSGTGELFF. In DNA, the CDR3 is TGTGCCAGCAGCTTACCCTCAGGGACCGGGGAGCTGTTTTTT.

The chain has TRBV5-1 and TRBJ2-3; 8 nucleotides agree with TRBD2. Germline CDR1 reads SGHRS; CDR2 reads YFSETQ. After removal of 2 bases from V and 5 bases from J, the junction contained 4 bases not matched to a gene. This CDR3 comprises 14 residues. The CDR3 loop reads CASSFRLAGDTQYF. DNA for the CDR3: TGCGCCAGCAGCTTTAGGCTAGCGGGAGATACGCAGTATTTT.